Presented here are 31 T cell receptor beta chains from one specimen sequenced in a study of radiotherapy plus CTLA-4 blockade in lung cancer. This table comes from immunoSEQ multiplex PCR, and its TCRdb copy is limited to in-frame clones, with some not included. The sample contains roughly 97,000 clones, around 74% of which appear only once. The sample in question was peripheral blood, obtained from a patient treated with radiotherapy plus ipilimumab. These receptors were collected from a human donor with non-small cell lung cancer who had a partial response to radiotherapy plus ipilimumab. Some clones in this sample may be carry-over from other donors' samples.

CDR3 sequence: CASSLEGTNTGELFF. The CDR3 DNA sequence: TGCGCCAGCAGCTTGGAGGGGACGAACACCGGGGAGCTGTTTTTT. This chain connects TRBV5-1 to TRBJ2-2; tentative D call: TRBD1 (5 bases). Deletions cut 0 bases from V and 0 bases from J, with 6 bases between. CDR1 is SGHRS, CDR2 YFSETQ, per germline. The CDR3 loop spans 15 amino acids.

With respect to this clone: The sample has other DNA sequences that encode this CDR3 too. The V and J genes are TRBV7-2 and TRBJ2-3, with 7 bases matching TRBD2. Germline lookup yields CDR1 SGHTA and CDR2 FQGNSA. The CDR3 covers 16 residues. The ends lost 3 bases at V and 1 base at J; junction bases unmatched: 7. The CDR3 DNA follows: TGTGCCAGCAGCTTTGGTGGCGGGAGTGGCACAGATACGCAGTATTTT. It specifies CASSFGGGSGTDTQYF.

V is TRBV13 and J is TRBJ2-7; the match to TRBD1 covers 7 bases. The V gene end was trimmed by 1 base and the J gene end by 1 base; junction bases not matched to a gene: 10. This CDR3 contains 17 residues. Germline V lookup: CDR1 PRHDT, CDR2 FYEKMQ (reference sequence). The CDR3 sequence is CASSLEAPGQPSYEQYF. CDR3 sequence (DNA): TGTGCCAGCAGCTTAGAAGCCCCGGGACAGCCATCCTACGAGCAGTACTTC.

V and J are TRBV7-9 and TRBJ2-7; TRBD1 agrees at 7 bases. Per germline, CDR1 SEHNR and CDR2 FQNEAQ (reference sequence). There are 14 residues in the CDR3. Trimming removed 6 bases from V and 7 bases from J; junction bases left unmatched: 12. The CDR3 DNA sequence: TGTGCCAGCAGGACCGGGACAGCCCTCGGGGAGCAGTACTTC. This translates into CASRTGTALGEQYF.

The chain links TRBV5-1 to TRBJ1-6, with 11 nucleotides matching TRBD1. The V segment lost 4 bases and the J segment 5 bases; nucleotides outside the gene matches: 5. Germline values: CDR1 SGHRS, CDR2 YFSETQ. The CDR3 contains 16 residues. CDR3 region: CASSGRTGGNNSPLHF. CDR3 sequence (DNA): TGCGCCAGCAGCGGCCGGACAGGGGGCAATAATTCACCCCTCCACTTT.

The CDR3 region is CAWSGGFPGELFF. CDR3 in DNA: TGTGCCTGGAGTGGAGGGTTCCCCGGGGAGCTGTTTTTT. V gene TRBV30 combines with J gene TRBJ2-2; D is possibly TRBD2 (5 bases). Trimming pared 1 base from V and 6 bases from J, leaving 9 bases between. Germline V CDR1 and CDR2: GTSNPN, SVGIG (reference sequence). The CDR3 is 13 amino acids.

This clone is judged medium-sized. The chain has TRBV7-9 and TRBJ2-1; 8 positions match TRBD2. Germline V gene data show CDR1 as SEHNR and CDR2 as FQNEAQ (reference sequence). The CDR3 totals 12 residues. Trimming cost V 5 bases and J 14 bases; bases outside gene matches: 8. CDR3 sequence (DNA): TGTGCCAGCAGCCCTTTGGGACTAGGAAAGTTCTTC. This encodes CASSPLGLGKFF.

V is TRBV7-9 and J is TRBJ1-2, with TRBD1 identical over 11 bases. This CDR3 contains 14 residues. Germline V lookup: CDR1 SEHNR, CDR2 FQNEAQ (reference sequence). Germline trimming cut 5 bases from V and 4 bases from J; bases unmatched to any gene: 3. DNA of the CDR3: TGTGCCAGCAGCCGCGGGACAGGGGGCTATGGCTACACCTTC. It specifies CASSRGTGGYGYTF.

The chain has TRBV7-8 and TRBJ1-5; 10 bases align to TRBD1. CDR1 and CDR2 from the germline V gene are SGHVS and FQNEAQ. With 1 base clipped from V and 4 bases from J, the junction kept 4 bases outside the gene matches. There are 16 residues in the CDR3. CDR3 nucleotide sequence: TGTGCCAGCAGCTTAGGGGGACAGGGGAGGAATCAGCCCCAGCATTTT. This gives the protein CASSLGGQGRNQPQHF.

This clone has only one observation. V gene TRBV5-1 combines with J gene TRBJ2-5; 8 bases line up with TRBD2. The V segment lost 4 bases and the J segment 4 bases; nucleotides outside the gene matches: 9. CDR1 and CDR2 from the germline V gene are SGHRS and YFSETQ. CDR3 length equals 15 residues. The chain's CDR3 is CASSPLSGIGETQYF. Here the CDR3 DNA reads TGCGCCAGCAGCCCCCTTAGCGGGATTGGAGAGACCCAGTACTTC.

This chain joins TRBV9 and TRBJ2-1; TRBD1 might be the D (6 bases). The CDR3 runs to 15 residues. CDR1 is SGDLS and CDR2 is YYNGEE in the germline V gene. Trimming removed 4 bases at V and 3 bases at J, with 14 bases between. The CDR3 is CASSLGHGLYNEQFF. CDR3 sequence (DNA): TGTGCCAGCAGCCTGGGACACGGACTCTACAATGAGCAGTTCTTC.

The chain joins TRBV5-4 to TRBJ2-1, with 10 bases matching TRBD1. This CDR3 comprises 14 residues. V dropped 5 bases and J dropped 5; count of bases not matched to a gene: 4. Per germline, CDR1 SGHNT and CDR2 YYREEE (reference sequence). This CDR3 reads CASRDRGYDNEQFF. For the CDR3, the DNA is TGTGCCAGCAGGGACAGGGGGTATGACAATGAGCAGTTCTTC.

This sequence joins TRBV11-2 and TRBJ2-5; TRBD1 matches at 8 bases. The germline V gene has CDR1 SGHAT and CDR2 FQNNGV. Unmatched junction bases numbered 12, after V lost 5 bases and J lost 7 bases. This CDR3 region has 15 residues. Here the CDR3 DNA reads TGTGCCAGCAGCCTCATGGGACAGGTGGGAGTGACCCAGTACTTC. Protein: CASSLMGQVGVTQYF.

The genes are TRBV28 and TRBJ1-1; D remains ambiguous. V shed 1 base and J shed 7 bases, with 10 bases lying between them. The CDR3 sequence is 13 residues long. The germline V gene encodes CDR1 MDHEN and CDR2 SYDVKM. In nucleotides, the CDR3 is TGTGCCAGCAGTTTATCGCAGGATGGTGAAGCTTTCTTT. It translates to CASSLSQDGEAFF.

The CDR3 is CASSIRPGQFEKLFF. CDR3 in DNA: TGTGCCAGCAGCATACGCCCGGGACAGTTTGAAAAACTGTTTTTT. The chain employs TRBV7-2 and TRBJ1-4; TRBD1 matches 7 bases. This CDR3 is built from 15 residues. Germline loops: CDR1 SGHTA, CDR2 FQGNSA. Unmatched junction bases numbered 10, after V lost 5 bases and J lost 7 bases.

The V and J genes are TRBV6-6 and TRBJ2-7; 10 positions match TRBD1. This CDR3 is built from 15 residues. Germline assignment: CDR1 MNHNY and CDR2 SVGAGI (reference sequence). J was trimmed by 0 bases and V by 5 bases; bases with no gene match: 4. CDR3 protein: CASSPGTGVSYEQYF. CDR3 in DNA: TGTGCCAGCAGTCCCGGGACAGGGGTCTCCTACGAGCAGTACTTC.

The V call is TRBV6-6, the J call TRBJ2-5; 9 bases fit TRBD1. From germline, CDR1 is MNHNY and CDR2 SVGAGI (reference sequence). After removal of 2 bases from V and 5 bases from J, the junction contained 9 bases not matched to a gene. The CDR3 consists of 16 residues. CDR3 region: CASSYGTGTLAETQYF. The DNA of the CDR3 is TGTGCCAGCAGTTACGGGACAGGGACCTTAGCGGAGACCCAGTACTTC.

The J gene is TRBJ2-1, the V gene TRBV10-3; TRBD2 aligns across 8 bases. CDR1 and CDR2 from the germline V gene are ENHRY and SYGVKD. The CDR3 consists of 17 residues. J gave up 8 bases and V 0 bases, and 12 bases lay outside the gene matches. This CDR3 is CAISESSPRGGGHEQFF. Written as DNA, the CDR3 is TGTGCCATCAGTGAGTCTAGTCCCCGGGGGGGCGGACATGAGCAGTTCTTC.

Details on this clone: The junction departs from germline at one end; a sequencing error may be responsible. The rearrangement uses TRBV7-6 and TRBJ2-2, with D possibly matching TRBD2 (5 bases). The CDR3 is 14 residues long. Germline V gene data show CDR1 as SGHVS and CDR2 as FNYEAQ. CDR3 region: CTSSPGRATGELFF. CDR3 coding DNA: TGTACCAGCAGCCCGGGGAGAGCCACCGGGGAGCTGTTTTTT.

The chain uses TRBV28 and TRBJ1-5, with D tentatively TRBD1 (6 bases). CDR3 size: 13 residues. Germline V gives CDR1 MDHEN, CDR2 SYDVKM. V was cut by 8 bases and J by 7 bases, with 15 bases left in between. The CDR3 is CASGLQGGQPQHF. The CDR3 bases are TGTGCCAGCGGACTACAGGGAGGGCAGCCCCAGCATTTT.

This clone showed up just a few times. The J gene is TRBJ1-1, the V gene TRBV10-3; possibly TRBD1 for D (5 bases). Trimming stripped 6 bases from V and 4 bases from J, with 12 bases between. Germline V gives CDR1 ENHRY, CDR2 SYGVKD. The CDR3 runs to 13 residues. CDR3 in amino acids: CAISLGGGTEAFF. The CDR3 DNA is TGTGCCATCAGCCTGGGGGGAGGCACTGAAGCTTTCTTT.

The genes are TRBV4-2 and TRBJ2-5, with 10 bases that match TRBD2. Unmatched junction bases numbered 6, after V lost 0 bases and J lost 2 bases. Per the germline V gene, CDR1 is LGHNA and CDR2 is YNFKEQ. This CDR3 spans 17 amino acids. The CDR3 DNA reads as TGTGCCAGCAGCCAAGATCCCAGCGGGGGGGTTCAAGAGACCCAGTACTTC. Translating gives CASSQDPSGGVQETQYF.

The genes are TRBV5-1 and TRBJ2-5, with 7 bases matching TRBD2. V gave up 3 bases and J gave up 7 bases; unmatched junction bases: 0. The CDR3 loop spans 11 amino acids. Per germline, CDR1 SGHRS and CDR2 YFSETQ. CDR3 DNA: TGCGCCAGCAGCTGGGGGGGGACCCAGTACTTC. As protein: CASSWGGTQYF. Supplemented by reference TRBV5-1 and TRBJ2-5, the full variable domain reads KAGVTQTPRYLIKTRGQQVTLSCSPISGHRSVSWYQQTPGQGLQFLFEYFSETQRNKGNFPGRFSGRQFSNSRSEMNVSTLELGDSALYLCASSWGGTQYFGPGTRLLVL.

V and J are TRBV12-5 and TRBJ2-7, with 10 bases identical to TRBD1. Per germline, CDR1 LGHNT and CDR2 FRNRAP. CDR3 length: 14 amino acids. V was pared by 4 bases and J by 1 base, with 1 base of the junction left unmatched. The CDR3 coding sequence is TGTGCTAGTGGTTCGGGACAGGGGTCCTACGAGCAGTACTTC. Translated, it gives CASGSGQGSYEQYF.

The genes are TRBV4-2 and TRBJ2-5; TRBD2 agrees at 9 bases. This CDR3 is 19 amino acids long. V lost 4 bases and J lost 5; bases outside the gene matches: 20. Germline CDR1 LGHNA, CDR2 YNFKEQ. The CDR3 region is CASSRRPQQLAGGLETQYF. Written as DNA, the CDR3 is TGTGCCAGCAGCCGTCGACCCCAGCAGCTCGCGGGGGGGTTGGAGACCCAGTACTTC.

V and J are TRBV11-2 and TRBJ2-3; D unclear. The V gene lost 2 bases and the J gene lost 2 bases, with 5 bases spanning the gap. There are 13 residues in the CDR3. Per germline, CDR1 SGHAT and CDR2 FQNNGV. This chain's CDR3 is CASSLRVTDTQYF. The CDR3 DNA reads TGTGCCAGCAGCTTAAGAGTCACAGATACGCAGTATTTT.

The genes are TRBV5-1 and TRBJ2-5, with D tentatively TRBD2 (6 bases). CDR1 and CDR2 from the germline V gene are SGHRS and YFSETQ. The CDR3 consists of 14 residues. With 0 bases removed from V and 5 bases from J, the gap between germline ends came to 11 bases. In DNA, the CDR3 is TGCGCCAGCAGCTTGGGGGGGGTTTGGGAGACCCAGTACTTC. Protein sequence: CASSLGGVWETQYF. Looking up the rest from reference TRBV5-1 and TRBJ2-5 gives the full variable domain: KAGVTQTPRYLIKTRGQQVTLSCSPISGHRSVSWYQQTPGQGLQFLFEYFSETQRNKGNFPGRFSGRQFSNSRSEMNVSTLELGDSALYLCASSLGGVWETQYFGPGTRLLVL.

The table lists this clone with a count of one. V and J are TRBV29-1 and TRBJ1-4, with a weak D call TRBD1 (5 bases). The germline V gene encodes CDR1 SQVTM and CDR2 ANQGSEA. CDR3 size: 13 residues. Trimming took 2 bases from V and 3 from J, leaving 7 bases between them. CDR3 in DNA: TGCAGCGTTGAAACGGGGGCTAATGAAAAACTGTTTTTT. The encoded protein is CSVETGANEKLFF.

The rearrangement links TRBV30 to TRBJ1-2; D remains unclear. V was pared by 0 bases and J by 4 bases, with 3 bases between. Germline V gene lookup returns CDR1 GTSNPN and CDR2 SVGIG (reference sequence). The CDR3 runs to 11 residues. The CDR3 DNA follows: TGTGCCTGGAGTGTACTCTATGGCTACACCTTC. Amino acids: CAWSVLYGYTF.

The chain recombines TRBV7-2 with TRBJ1-1, with D perhaps TRBD1 (5 bases). Looked up from germline, CDR1 is SGHTA and CDR2 is FQGNSA. CDR3 length: 15 amino acids. V lost 5 bases, J lost 1 base, and 14 bases lay in between. The CDR3, as DNA: TGTGCCAGCAGCCCGGTGGGGCTTTCGAACACTGAAGCTTTCTTT. Encoded protein: CASSPVGLSNTEAFF.

The sample holds one count of this clone. This chain uses TRBV5-1 with TRBJ2-1, with 9 positions matching TRBD2. The trim removed 4 bases at V and 0 bases at J, leaving 8 bases unmatched. The CDR3 contains 17 residues. CDR1 and CDR2 from the germline V gene are SGHRS and YFSETQ. CDR3 protein: CASSQTSGSSSYNEQFF. The CDR3 nucleotides read TGCGCCAGCAGCCAAACTAGCGGGTCCAGCTCCTACAATGAGCAGTTCTTC. Based on the CDR3 plus reference TRBV5-1 and TRBJ2-1, the full variable domain is KAGVTQTPRYLIKTRGQQVTLSCSPISGHRSVSWYQQTPGQGLQFLFEYFSETQRNKGNFPGRFSGRQFSNSRSEMNVSTLELGDSALYLCASSQTSGSSSYNEQFFGPGTRLTVL.